One and the same sample provided the 14 T cell receptor beta chains below, sequenced in a study of cytomegalovirus exposure and HLA in healthy donors. 13 Jbeta primers and 60 Vbeta primers were used for the PCR. Assay: immunoSEQ multiplex PCR; the TCRdb copy retains only in-frame clones and omits some. Counted here are roughly 120,000 clones, 65% to 80% occurring once; the ten biggest clones make up 5% to 8%. What was sequenced was PBMCs. The receptors here all came from a man aged 25-45 years in good health and CMV-seropositive.

This rearrangement joins TRBV19 to TRBJ1-2, with D possibly matching TRBD1 (6 bases). From germline, CDR1 is LNHDA and CDR2 SQIVND (reference sequence). There are 13 residues in the CDR3. The ends were cut back, 5 bases at V and 7 bases at J, with 14 bases in the middle. The CDR3, as DNA: TGTGCCAGTAGTGTGCCGGGACAACTTGGCTACACCTTC. Its translation: CASSVPGQLGYTF.

This clone was recorded a few times. The chain uses TRBV6-1 and TRBJ2-2; the match to TRBD1 covers 9 bases. Germline values: CDR1 MNHNS, CDR2 SASEGT. J was trimmed by 1 base and V by 7 bases; bases with no gene match: 4. The CDR3 is made up of 15 amino acids. This CDR3 is CASNPGQGNTGELFF. As DNA, the CDR3 is TGTGCCAGCAACCCGGGACAGGGGAACACCGGGGAGCTGTTTTTT.

This clone was picked up one time. The chain joins TRBV9 to TRBJ2-2, with D perhaps matching TRBD1 (6 bases). There are 16 residues in the CDR3. Trimming took off 3 bases at V and 0 bases at J, with 12 bases between the two ends. Germline lookup yields CDR1 SGDLS and CDR2 YYNGEE. The DNA of the CDR3 is TGTGCCAGCAGCGGCCAGGGGAGAGCGAACACCGGGGAGCTGTTTTTT. It codes for CASSGQGRANTGELFF.

The V gene is TRBV11-2, the J gene TRBJ1-1; D is perhaps TRBD1 (5 bases). Germline values: CDR1 SGHAT, CDR2 FQNNGV. V was trimmed by 5 bases and J by 0 bases, leaving 16 bases between them. This CDR3 has 16 amino acids. CDR3 region: CASSGDSASMNTEAFF. Written as DNA, the CDR3 is TGTGCCAGCAGCGGAGACAGTGCCAGTATGAACACTGAAGCTTTCTTT.

This clone was observed a few times. This chain joins TRBV4-1 and TRBJ2-5; tentatively, D is TRBD2 (6 bases). This CDR3 has 13 residues. V was trimmed by 1 base and J by 5 bases, leaving 8 bases between them. CDR1 is MGHRA and CDR2 is YSYEKL in the germline V gene. CDR3 in DNA: TGCGCCAGCAGCCAAGGACTAGTTGAGACCCAGTACTTC. Protein: CASSQGLVETQYF.

The CDR3 here is CASSLGGTGANVLTF. The CDR3 DNA reads as TGTGCCAGCAGCTTAGGAGGGACAGGGGCCAACGTCCTGACTTTC. The chain couples TRBV7-9 to TRBJ2-6, with D maybe TRBD1 (6 bases). Germline lookup yields CDR1 SEHNR and CDR2 FQNEAQ (reference sequence). Trimming took off 1 base at V and 4 bases at J, with 8 bases between the two ends. The CDR3 contains 15 residues.

V is TRBV6-4 and J is TRBJ2-1; 9 nucleotides line up with TRBD1. This CDR3 spans 13 amino acids. Germline CDR1 MRHNA, CDR2 SNTAGT. The trim removed 4 bases at V and 9 bases at J, leaving 4 bases unmatched. CDR3 protein: CASSAGTGFEQFF. The CDR3 DNA reads as TGTGCCAGCAGTGCCGGGACAGGGTTTGAGCAGTTCTTC.

The gene calls are TRBV27 and TRBJ1-1; D uncertain. Deletions cut 3 bases from V and 0 bases from J, with 5 bases between. The CDR3 length is 13 residues. Looked up from germline, CDR1 is MNHEY and CDR2 is SMNVEV (reference sequence). In DNA form, the CDR3 reads TGTGCCAGCAGTTTTACAATGAACACTGAAGCTTTCTTT. It is translated as CASSFTMNTEAFF.

This chain uses TRBV30 with TRBJ2-7; D unresolved. The CDR3 length is 12 residues. V shed 0 bases and J shed 2 bases, with 5 bases lying between them. Germline V lookup: CDR1 GTSNPN, CDR2 SVGIG (reference sequence). The CDR3 loop is CAWSVYTYEQYF. CDR3 nucleotide sequence: TGTGCCTGGAGTGTATACACCTACGAGCAGTACTTC.

The V and J genes are TRBV7-8 and TRBJ1-2; D not resolved. The CDR3 spans 15 residues. Germline loops: CDR1 SGHVS, CDR2 FQNEAQ. Trimming stripped 0 bases from V and 4 bases from J, with 12 bases between. CDR3 bases: TGTGCCAGCAGCTTAGCTTTCTCAGGTTTCTATGGCTACACCTTC. This sequence encodes CASSLAFSGFYGYTF.

The chain employs TRBV25-1 and TRBJ2-4; D might be TRBD1 (5 bases). The CDR3 runs to 15 residues. In germline, CDR1 is MGHDK, CDR2 SYGVNS. V was shortened by 3 bases and J by 0 bases, with 9 bases between the two germline ends. The CDR3 protein is CASSDRGLAKNIQYF. The CDR3 region has the DNA TGTGCCAGCAGTGATAGGGGTTTAGCCAAAAACATTCAGTACTTC.

CDR3: CASSRATSGGASEQFF. The DNA of the CDR3 is TGTGCCAGCAGCCGGGCGACTAGCGGGGGGGCTAGTGAGCAGTTCTTC. The gene calls are TRBV13 and TRBJ2-1; 14 nucleotides agree with TRBD2. Germline V CDR1 and CDR2: PRHDT, FYEKMQ (reference sequence). The CDR3 consists of 16 residues. V shed 5 bases and J 9 bases; nucleotides not matched to a gene: 9. The entire variable domain, with the rest obtained from reference TRBV13 and TRBJ2-1, is as follows: AAGVIQSPRHLIKEKRETATLKCYPIPRHDTVYWYQQGPGQDPQFLISFYEKMQSDKGSIPDRFSAQQFSDYHSELNMSSLELGDSALYFCASSRATSGGASEQFFGPGTRLTVL.

V and J are TRBV5-1 and TRBJ1-2; D gene uncertain. Germline lookup yields CDR1 SGHRS and CDR2 YFSETQ. The CDR3 runs to 14 residues. With 4 bases removed from V and 3 bases from J, the gap between germline ends came to 13 bases. The CDR3 loop is CASSHGPADYGYTF. In DNA form, the CDR3 reads TGCGCCAGCAGCCACGGGCCAGCGGACTATGGCTACACCTTC.

This chain joins TRBV11-2 and TRBJ2-5, with 10 bases that match TRBD2. The V and J ends lost 2 bases and 4 bases, in that order; junction bases with no gene match: 13. Germline CDR1 is SGHAT and CDR2 is FQNNGV. There are 18 residues in the CDR3. CDR3 nucleotide sequence: TGTGCCAGCAGCTTAATCCCCCTAGTAGCGGGGGGCAGAGAGACCCAGTACTTC. Protein sequence: CASSLIPLVAGGRETQYF.